The clone carrying this T cell receptor (beta chain) was picked up a small number of times. Its antigen is still unknown. This record belongs to a study of beta chain features in type 1 diabetes. Findings of the study overall: Unsettled here was the matter of whether HLA type influences TCRB rearrangement. Patients with Type 1 diabetes showed moderately but significantly shorter TCRB CDR3s in all four CD4+ subsets.

Expressed TCRB transcripts were sequenced, since all the RNA that had been isolated was reverse transcribed. Method: immunoSEQ multiplex PCR; TCRdb's copy keeps in-frame clones and lacks some. The table has about 230,000 clones, around 10% seen once; the top ten hold 0.03% to 0.035%. V trimming: 5 bases; J trimming: 0 bases; junction bases outside the gene matches: 9. CDR1 is SEHNR and CDR2 is FQNEAQ in the germline V gene (reference sequence). This CDR3 region has 16 residues. The genes are TRBV7-9 and TRBJ2-7; 8 bases agree with TRBD2. This receptor was identified in a woman aged 18-29 years in good health. Sequenced input: naive CD4+ T cells from blood. The CDR3 DNA reads as TGTGCCAGCAGCCGACGGGGGGGCATAGGCTCCTACGAGCAGTACTTC. It specifies CASSRRGGIGSYEQYF.